The 5 T cell receptor beta chains below all came from one sample that was sequenced in a study of T-cell memory formation after mild COVID-19. TCRdb analysed the 5' RACE reads with MiXCR anew, one entry per CDR3 protein. The sample has about 350,000 distinct CDR3 sequences; roughly 13% are singletons. Sequenced material: PBMCs or a T cell subset sorted from them (not recorded which). Receptors originate from a man between 18 and 35 years old who had mild COVID-19 (a few samples of this study predate the infection). Cell type and time point are not known.

The rearrangement uses TRBV7-8 and TRBJ1-2; 9 nucleotides agree with TRBD1. Germline trimming cut 1 base from V and 2 bases from J; bases unmatched to any gene: 8. The CDR3 has 17 residues. CDR1 is SGHVS and CDR2 is FQNEAQ in the germline V gene. CDR3 loop: CASSLDRTGERNYGYTF. In DNA, the CDR3 is TGTGCCAGCAGCTTAGATCGGACAGGGGAAAGAAACTATGGCTACACCTTC.

This clonotype was counted at least ten times. The chain carries TRBV28 and TRBJ2-5; tentative D call: TRBD1 (6 bases). Trimming took 6 bases from V and 5 from J, leaving 10 bases between them. Germline lookup yields CDR1 MDHEN and CDR2 SYDVKM. There are 12 residues in the CDR3. The CDR3 region is CASRGQRETQYF. In DNA, the CDR3 is TGTGCCAGCAGAGGACAGAGGGAGACCCAGTACTTC. The entire variable domain, with the rest obtained from reference TRBV28 and TRBJ2-5, is as follows: DVKVTQSSRYLVKRTGEKVFLECVQDMDHENMFWYRQDPGLGLRLIYFSYDVKMKEKGDIPEGYSVSREKKERFSLILESASTNQTSMYLCASRGQRETQYFGPGTRLLVL.

This clonotype was picked up a small number of times. The DNA of the CDR3 is TGCGCCAGCAGCCCGGACGGGACAGGGGTCTCCTACGAGCAGTACTTC. Translating gives CASSPDGTGVSYEQYF. The chain employs TRBV5-1 and TRBJ2-7; 10 nucleotides line up with TRBD1. CDR1 is SGHRS and CDR2 is YFSETQ in the germline V gene. Trimming took 4 bases from V and 0 from J; bases not matched to a gene: 7. CDR3 length: 16 residues.

This chain links TRBV18 with TRBJ1-1; D is unresolved. Per the germline V gene, CDR1 is KGHSH and CDR2 is LQKENI. This CDR3 spans 14 amino acids. V gave up 2 bases and J gave up 4 bases, with 11 bases separating them. For the CDR3, the DNA is TGTGCCAGCTCACCAGATTCGGGTGGCACTGAAGCTTTCTTT. This gives the protein CASSPDSGGTEAFF.

This clonotype was seen ten or more times. The chain carries TRBV7-8 and TRBJ1-6; D is undetermined. The CDR3 contains 15 residues. V was trimmed by 1 base and J by 7 bases, leaving 11 bases between them. Germline CDR1 SGHVS, CDR2 FQNEAQ. The CDR3 region is CASSLVRHGNSPLHF. The CDR3 DNA reads TGTGCCAGCAGCTTAGTCCGACATGGCAATTCACCCCTCCACTTT.